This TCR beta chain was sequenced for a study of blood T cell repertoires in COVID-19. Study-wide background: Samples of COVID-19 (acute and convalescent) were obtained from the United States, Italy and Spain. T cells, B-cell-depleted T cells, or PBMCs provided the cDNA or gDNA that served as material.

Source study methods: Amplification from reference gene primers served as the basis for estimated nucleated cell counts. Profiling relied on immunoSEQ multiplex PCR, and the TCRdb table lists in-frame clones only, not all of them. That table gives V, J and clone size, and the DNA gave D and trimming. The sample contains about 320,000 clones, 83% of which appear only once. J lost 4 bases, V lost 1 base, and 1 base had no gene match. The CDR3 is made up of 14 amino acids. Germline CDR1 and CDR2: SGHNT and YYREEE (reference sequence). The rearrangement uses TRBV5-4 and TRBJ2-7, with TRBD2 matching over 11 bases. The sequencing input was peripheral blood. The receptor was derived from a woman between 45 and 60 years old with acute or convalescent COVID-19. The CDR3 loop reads CASSLRTSGYEQYF. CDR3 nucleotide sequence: TGTGCCAGCAGCTTGAGGACTAGCGGGTACGAGCAGTACTTC. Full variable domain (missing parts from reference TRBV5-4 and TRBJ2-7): ETGVTQSPTHLIKTRGQQVTLRCSSQSGHNTVSWYQQALGQGPQFIFQYYREEENGRGNFPPRFSGLQFPNYSSELNVNALELDDSALYLCASSLRTSGYEQYFGPGTRLTVT.